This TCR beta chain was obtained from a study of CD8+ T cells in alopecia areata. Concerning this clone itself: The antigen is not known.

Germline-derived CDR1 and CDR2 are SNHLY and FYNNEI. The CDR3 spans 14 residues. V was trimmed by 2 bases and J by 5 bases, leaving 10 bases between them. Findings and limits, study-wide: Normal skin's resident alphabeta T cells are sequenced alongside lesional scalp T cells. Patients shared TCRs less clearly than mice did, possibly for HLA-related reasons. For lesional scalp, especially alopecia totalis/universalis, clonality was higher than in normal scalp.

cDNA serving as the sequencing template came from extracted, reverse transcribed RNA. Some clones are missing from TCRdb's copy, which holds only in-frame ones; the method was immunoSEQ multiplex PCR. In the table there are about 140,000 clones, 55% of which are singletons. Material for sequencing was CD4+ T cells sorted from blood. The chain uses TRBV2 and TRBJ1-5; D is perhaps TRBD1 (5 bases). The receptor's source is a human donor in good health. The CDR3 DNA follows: TGTGCCAGCAGTGAAAGGGGTTTGGATCAGCCCCAGCATTTT. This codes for CASSERGLDQPQHF.